These T cell receptor beta chains were read from a single sample in a study of T cell repertoires in cytomegalovirus infection. TCRdb processed the reads anew with MiXCR; each CDR3 protein has one entry. This table has roughly 310,000 distinct CDR3 sequences, roughly 28% appearing once. No antigens are known for them. The sequencing here drew on cultured PBMCs, taken from culture after CMV antigen stimulation. These receptors were taken from a human donor in good health (CMV status not recorded). Some clones in this sample may be carry-over from other donors' samples. Each CDR3 is given with its conserved first and last residue.

J gene: TRBJ2-7; V gene: TRBV20-1; CDR3 protein: CSARELAGSSYEQYF
J gene: TRBJ2-7; V gene: TRBV10-3; CDR3 protein: CAISLGQAVEQYF
J gene: TRBJ2-1; V gene: TRBV5-1; CDR3 protein: CASSLQTTAGWQFF
J gene: TRBJ2-5; V gene: TRBV7-9; CDR3 protein: CASSLAQLETQYF
J gene: TRBJ2-5; V gene: TRBV12-3/TRBV12-4; CDR3 protein: CASSPRTVQETQYF
J gene: TRBJ2-1; V gene: TRBV6-5; CDR3 protein: CASNTGGEQFF
J gene: TRBJ2-2; V gene: TRBV7-2; CDR3 protein: CASRPRTVSNTGELFF
J gene: TRBJ2-7; V gene: TRBV20-1; CDR3 protein: CSARDLRGNEQYF
J gene: TRBJ1-2; V gene: TRBV10-3; CDR3 protein: CAISGGQGDGYTF
J gene: TRBJ2-7; V gene: TRBV10-3; CDR3 protein: CAISESGGDWDEQYF
J gene: TRBJ2-1; V gene: TRBV7-3; CDR3 protein: CASSPGRTGGNEQFF
J gene: TRBJ2-3; V gene: TRBV25-1; CDR3 protein: CASSEYLWERTDTQYF
J gene: TRBJ2-1; V gene: TRBV27; CDR3 protein: CASSLSREGGRAESSYNEQFF
J gene: TRBJ2-3; V gene: TRBV12-3/TRBV12-4; CDR3 protein: CASSFADRGIDTQYF
J gene: TRBJ2-5; V gene: TRBV18; CDR3 protein: CASSRSSQETQYF
J gene: TRBJ2-7; V gene: TRBV28; CDR3 protein: CASSLSRRGSYEQYF
J gene: TRBJ2-5; V gene: TRBV6-2/TRBV6-3; CDR3 protein: CASSNRDTRPETQYF
J gene: TRBJ2-5; V gene: TRBV6-5; CDR3 protein: CASSYSSSGRVRETQYF
J gene: TRBJ1-1; V gene: TRBV6-5; CDR3 protein: CASSYSWTGGSEAFF
J gene: TRBJ2-7; V gene: TRBV20-1; CDR3 protein: CSARVRGNEQYF